Described below is a single TCR beta chain sequence and its context. The data were obtained in a study of blood T cell repertoires in COVID-19. Study-level information: Collection of acute and convalescent COVID-19 samples took place in the United States, Italy and Spain. The analysed material was cDNA or gDNA that came from T cells, B-cell-depleted T cells, or PBMCs.

Germline V gene sequence: CDR1 LGHDT, CDR2 YNNKEL (reference sequence). V shed 4 bases and J shed 8 bases, with 14 bases lying between them. The CDR3 covers 14 residues. Original analysis: Quantification of nucleated cells was approximated via reference gene primer amplification. Measured with immunoSEQ multiplex PCR; TCRdb has only the in-frame clones, and not every one. V and J calls and clone size are as listed in that table; D and trimming were resolved from the DNA. Of roughly 69,000 clones listed, roughly 90% are singletons. Sequencing input: peripheral blood. This receptor was identified in a man aged 50-60 years with acute or convalescent COVID-19. The gene calls are TRBV3-1 (or the pseudogene TRBV3-2) and TRBJ1-4; D ambiguous. The CDR3 region is CASSLTPSGEKLFF. DNA for the CDR3: TGTGCCAGCAGCCTGACCCCCTCGGGAGAAAAACTGTTTTTT.